The entry that follows covers one TCR beta chain sequence. Its antigen is undetermined. Both 60 Vbeta primers and 13 Jbeta primers went into the PCR. The protocol was immunoSEQ multiplex PCR, while the TCRdb copy is restricted to in-frame clones and leaves out a portion. This table has 120,000 to 150,000 clones, 64% appearing once. This sample is part of a study of cytomegalovirus exposure and HLA in healthy donors. Study-wide context: Assignment to the Caucasian-associated ancestry cluster applied to 75% to 85% of the approximately 370 genotyped donors.

Unmatched junction bases numbered 6, after V lost 4 bases and J lost 3 bases. Germline CDR1 and CDR2: GTSNPN and SVGIG (reference sequence). The length of the CDR3 is 15 residues. Study outcomes and limitations: The authors listed some 160 TCR beta chains as cytomegalovirus-associated.

The sample comprised PBMCs. V usage is TRBV30 and J usage is TRBJ2-2; 9 bases fit TRBD2. This receptor was obtained from a woman aged 30 to 39 in good health and CMV-seropositive. The CDR3 region has the DNA TGTGCCTGGAAGGGAGCGGGAGGCCACACCGGGGAGCTGTTTTTT. It codes for CAWKGAGGHTGELFF.